This TCR beta chain was documented in a study of blood T cell repertoires in COVID-19. Overall study context: Sites across the United States, Italy and Spain contributed samples from acute and convalescent COVID-19.

Trimming shortened V by 3 bases and J by 6 bases, and 12 bases separated the two germline ends. Germline loops: CDR1 KGHSH, CDR2 LQKENI. This CDR3 comprises 13 residues. Authors' processing steps: Amplification of reference gene primers provided the estimated nucleated cell counts. The table came from immunoSEQ multiplex PCR; TCRdb's copy has only in-frame clones and leaves some out. V and J calls and clone size follow that table, whereas D and trimming were derived from the DNA. The top ten hold approximately 6.6% of the sample, which has 250,000 or so clones, 80% to 90% seen once. Individuals in the exposed group had encountered a COVID-19 case within 2 weeks preceding study entry.

The chain has TRBV18 and TRBJ2-7; D perhaps matches TRBD1 (5 bases). The sequencing sample was made of PBMCs or T cells enriched from blood (not recorded which). The receptor was derived from a woman aged 45-65 years who had been exposed to COVID-19. The chain's CDR3 is CASSPTAAGEQYF. CDR3 coding DNA: TGTGCCAGCTCACCGACAGCCGCCGGCGAGCAGTACTTC. The complete variable domain, with remaining parts taken from reference TRBV18 and TRBJ2-7, reads NAGVMQNPRHLVRRRGQEARLRCSPMKGHSHVYWYRQLPEEGLKFMVYLQKENIIDESGMPKERFSAEFPKEGPSILRIQQVVRGDSAAYFCASSPTAAGEQYFGPGTRLTVT.